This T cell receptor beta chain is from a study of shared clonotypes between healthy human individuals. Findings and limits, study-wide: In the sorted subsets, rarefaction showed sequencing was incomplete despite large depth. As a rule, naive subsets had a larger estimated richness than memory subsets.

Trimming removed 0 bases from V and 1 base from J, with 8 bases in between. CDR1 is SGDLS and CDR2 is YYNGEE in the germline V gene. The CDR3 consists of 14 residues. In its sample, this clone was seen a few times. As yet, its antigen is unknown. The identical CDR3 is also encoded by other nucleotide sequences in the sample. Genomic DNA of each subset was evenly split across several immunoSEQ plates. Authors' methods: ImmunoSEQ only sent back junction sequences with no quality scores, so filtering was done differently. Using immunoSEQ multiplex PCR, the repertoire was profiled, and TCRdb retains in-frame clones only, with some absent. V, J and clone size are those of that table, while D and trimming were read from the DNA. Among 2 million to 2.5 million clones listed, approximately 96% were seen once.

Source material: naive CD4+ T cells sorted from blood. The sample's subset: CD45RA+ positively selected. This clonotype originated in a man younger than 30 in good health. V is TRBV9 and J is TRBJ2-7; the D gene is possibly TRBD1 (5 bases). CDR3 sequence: CASSVDQGSYEQYF. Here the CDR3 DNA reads TGTGCCAGCAGCGTAGATCAGGGTTCCTACGAGCAGTACTTC.